This T cell receptor beta chain was obtained from a study of blood T cells in healthy people across ages. Alongside a J-beta primer mix, a sample-barcoded 5' primer served in a second PCR lasting about 7 to 12 cycles. In TCRdb, the 5' RACE reads were re-called with MiXCR into one record per CDR3 protein. The data show more than 900,000 distinct CDR3 sequences, about 23% seen once. This clonotype has a handful of counts. The CDR3 loop spans 18 amino acids. After removal of 4 bases from V and 2 bases from J, the junction contained 13 bases not matched to a gene. CDR1 SEHNR and CDR2 FQNEAQ come from the germline V gene (reference sequence). These data were also reused for a study on T cells of mothers and their children.

The rearrangement uses TRBV7-9 and TRBJ2-3; TRBD1 matches at 9 bases. Sequencing used blood. The receptor was isolated from a girl aged 2 to 10 in good health. The CDR3 loop is CASSSTLHRGPHTDTQYF. The CDR3 DNA reads TGTGCCAGCAGCTCGACCCTTCACAGGGGGCCCCACACAGATACGCAGTATTTT.